This record covers a single T cell receptor beta chain. Its specificity is not known. Trimming took off 0 bases at V and 10 bases at J, with 16 bases between the two ends. This CDR3 comprises 15 residues. Germline values: CDR1 MGHRA, CDR2 YSYEKL. This entry is derived from a study of post-analysis software for immune sequencing data. Study results and caveats: Patients used a few TRBV segments, including TRBV5-6, TRBV5-1 and TRBV20-1, more often than controls.

Incorporated into the TCR beta cDNA libraries were unique molecular identifiers, which served to reduce PCR and sequencing biases. TCRdb passed the PCR reads through MiXCR, listing each CDR3 protein once. The sample records about 160,000 distinct CDR3 sequences, approximately 35% being singletons. The sample here was blood, taken after autologous hematopoietic stem cell transplantation. The chain carries TRBV4-1 and TRBJ2-1; perhaps TRBD1 as D (5 bases). The TCR sequence derives from a girl aged 5-17 years with multiple sclerosis. CDR3 region: CASSQEGGANYEQFF. DNA of the CDR3: TGCGCCAGCAGCCAAGAAGGTGGGGCGAACTACGAGCAGTTCTTC.